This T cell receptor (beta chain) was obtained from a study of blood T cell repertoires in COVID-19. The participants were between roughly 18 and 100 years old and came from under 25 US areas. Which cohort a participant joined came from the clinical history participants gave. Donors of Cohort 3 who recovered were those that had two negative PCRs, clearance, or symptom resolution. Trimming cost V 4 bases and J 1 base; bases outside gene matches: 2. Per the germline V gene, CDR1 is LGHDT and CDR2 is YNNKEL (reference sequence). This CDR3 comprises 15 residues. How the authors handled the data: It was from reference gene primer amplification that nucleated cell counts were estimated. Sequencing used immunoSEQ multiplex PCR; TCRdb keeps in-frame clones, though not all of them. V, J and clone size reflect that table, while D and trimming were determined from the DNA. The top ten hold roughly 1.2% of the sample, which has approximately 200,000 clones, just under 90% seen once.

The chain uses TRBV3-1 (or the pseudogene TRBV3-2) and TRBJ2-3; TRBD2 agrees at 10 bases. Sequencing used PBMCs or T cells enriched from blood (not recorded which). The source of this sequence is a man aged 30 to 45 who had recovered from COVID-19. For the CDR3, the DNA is TGTGCCAGCAGCCGTGGACTAGCGGGCACAGATACGCAGTATTTT. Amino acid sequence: CASSRGLAGTDTQYF.